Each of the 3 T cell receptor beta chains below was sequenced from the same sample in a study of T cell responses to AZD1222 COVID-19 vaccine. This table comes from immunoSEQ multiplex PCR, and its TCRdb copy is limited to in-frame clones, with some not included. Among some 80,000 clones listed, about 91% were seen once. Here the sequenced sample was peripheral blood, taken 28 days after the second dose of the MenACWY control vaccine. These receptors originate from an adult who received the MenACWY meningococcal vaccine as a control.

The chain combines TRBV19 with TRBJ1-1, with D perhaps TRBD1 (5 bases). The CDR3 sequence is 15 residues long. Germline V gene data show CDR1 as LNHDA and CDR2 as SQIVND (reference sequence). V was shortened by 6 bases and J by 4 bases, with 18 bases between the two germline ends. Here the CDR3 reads CASSQHGGDPTEAFF. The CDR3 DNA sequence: TGTGCCAGTAGCCAACACGGAGGGGATCCCACTGAAGCTTTCTTT. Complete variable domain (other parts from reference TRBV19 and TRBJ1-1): DGGITQSPKYLFRKEGQNVTLSCEQNLNHDAMYWYRQDPGQGLRLIYYSQIVNDFQKGDIAEGYSVSREKKESFPLTVTSAQKNPTAFYLCASSQHGGDPTEAFFGQGTRLTVV.

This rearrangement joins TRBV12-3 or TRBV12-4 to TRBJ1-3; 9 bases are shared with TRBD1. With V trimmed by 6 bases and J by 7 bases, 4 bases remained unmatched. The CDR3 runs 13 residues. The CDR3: CASSLDRGNTIYF. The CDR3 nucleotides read TGTGCCAGCAGCCTTGACAGGGGGAACACCATATATTTT.

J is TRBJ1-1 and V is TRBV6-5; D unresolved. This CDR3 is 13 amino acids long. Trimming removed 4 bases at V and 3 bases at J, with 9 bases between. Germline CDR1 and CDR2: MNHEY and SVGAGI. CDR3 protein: CASSSYGDTEAFF. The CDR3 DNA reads TGTGCCAGCAGTTCGTACGGAGACACTGAAGCTTTCTTT.